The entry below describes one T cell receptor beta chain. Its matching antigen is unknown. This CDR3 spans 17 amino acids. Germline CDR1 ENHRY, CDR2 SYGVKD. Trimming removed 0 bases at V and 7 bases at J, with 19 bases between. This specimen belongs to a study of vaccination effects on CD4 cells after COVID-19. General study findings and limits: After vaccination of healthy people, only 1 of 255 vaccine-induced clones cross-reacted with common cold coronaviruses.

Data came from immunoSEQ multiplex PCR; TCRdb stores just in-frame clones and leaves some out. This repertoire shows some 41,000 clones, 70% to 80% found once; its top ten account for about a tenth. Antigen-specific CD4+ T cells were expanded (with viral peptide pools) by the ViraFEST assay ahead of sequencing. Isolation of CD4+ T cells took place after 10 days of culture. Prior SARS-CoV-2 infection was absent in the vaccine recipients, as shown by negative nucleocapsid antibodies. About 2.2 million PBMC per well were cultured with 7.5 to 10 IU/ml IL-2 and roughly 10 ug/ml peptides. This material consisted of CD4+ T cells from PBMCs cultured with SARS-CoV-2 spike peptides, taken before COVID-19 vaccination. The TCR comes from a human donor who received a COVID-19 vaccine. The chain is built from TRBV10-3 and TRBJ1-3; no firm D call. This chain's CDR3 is CAISESTQVGRENTIYF. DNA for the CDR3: TGTGCCATCAGTGAGTCGACCCAAGTGGGGAGGGAGAACACCATATATTTT.